Below are 7 T cell receptor beta chains sequenced from a single sample in a study of a mutant IDH1 vaccine in newly diagnosed glioma. These receptors lack a known antigen. Time point meaning: week 35, safety follow-up. It was 300 ug of mutant IDH1 20-mer peptide that made up each vaccine dose, given with topical imiquimod. Produced via immunoSEQ multiplex PCR; TCRdb's table is partial and in-frame only. The data contain approximately 47,000 clones, 85% to 90% of them singletons. Sequenced here: PBMCs, sampled from a glioma patient whose treatment included an IDH1 peptide vaccine. These receptors were obtained from a woman aged 35 to 49 with glioma.

The chain links TRBV11-2 to TRBJ2-7, with 11 bases aligning to TRBD2. Germline V gene sequence: CDR1 SGHAT, CDR2 FQNNGV. Trimming took 2 bases from V and 4 from J; bases not matched to a gene: 1. This CDR3 is built from 14 residues. The CDR3 region is CASSLIAGGYEQYF. The CDR3 DNA is TGTGCCAGCAGCTTAATAGCGGGAGGGTACGAGCAGTACTTC. The whole variable domain, remainder taken from reference TRBV11-2 and TRBJ2-7, is EAGVAQSPRYKIIEKRQSVAFWCNPISGHATLYWYQQILGQGPKLLIQFQNNGVVDDSQLPKDRFSAERLKGVDSTLKIQPAKLEDSAVYLCASSLIAGGYEQYFGPGTRLTVT.

The V and J genes are TRBV5-1 and TRBJ2-7; D call uncertain. The CDR3 spans 12 residues. Germline loops: CDR1 SGHRS, CDR2 YFSETQ. V shed 4 bases and J shed 3 bases, with 8 bases lying between them. CDR3 DNA sequence: TGCGCCAGCAGCCTGGACCGCTACGAGCAGTACTTC. Translation: CASSLDRYEQYF.

This rearrangement joins TRBV7-6 to TRBJ2-7; weak D call: TRBD1 (5 bases). Germline-derived CDR1 and CDR2 are SGHVS and FNYEAQ. The CDR3 runs to 18 residues. The ends were cut back, 2 bases at V and 3 bases at J, with 23 bases in the middle. CDR3 residues: CASSLISPGAPTYYEQYF. CDR3 DNA: TGTGCCAGCAGCTTAATATCCCCTGGGGCCCCGACCTACTACGAGCAGTACTTC.

The chain recombines TRBV19 with TRBJ1-2; D remains unclear. The germline gives CDR1 LNHDA, CDR2 SQIVND (reference sequence). Trimming took 5 bases from V and 6 from J, leaving 10 bases between them. The CDR3 has 12 residues. The CDR3 protein is CASSHSGDGYTF. CDR3 nucleotides: TGTGCCAGTAGTCATTCCGGGGATGGCTACACCTTC.

V is TRBV11-2 and J is TRBJ2-3; 12 positions agree with TRBD2. The germline gives CDR1 SGHAT, CDR2 FQNNGV. The length of the CDR3 is 18 residues. J gave up 2 bases and V 1 base, and 7 bases lay outside the gene matches. The DNA for the CDR3 is TGTGCCAGCAGCTTAGGCCTAGCGGGAGGGCTGAACACAGATACGCAGTATTTT. As protein: CASSLGLAGGLNTDTQYF.

The rearrangement uses TRBV2 and TRBJ1-2; 10 bases align to TRBD1. Germline V lookup: CDR1 SNHLY, CDR2 FYNNEI. The CDR3 extends over 16 amino acids. Trimming at V came to 6 bases and at J to 5 bases, leaving 12 bases not matched to a gene. This CDR3 reads CASRDRGRGGAYGYTF. CDR3 DNA sequence: TGTGCCAGCAGAGACAGGGGGCGGGGGGGAGCGTATGGCTACACCTTC.

In this sample, this clone turned up a few times. V and J are TRBV4-1 and TRBJ1-1; 9 positions agree with TRBD1. This CDR3 region has 15 residues. Germline CDR1 MGHRA, CDR2 YSYEKL. V lost 0 bases and J lost 7; bases outside the gene matches: 6. CDR3 region: CASSQDRNRGREAFF. The CDR3 nucleotides are TGCGCCAGCAGCCAAGATCGGAACAGGGGGCGTGAAGCTTTCTTT.